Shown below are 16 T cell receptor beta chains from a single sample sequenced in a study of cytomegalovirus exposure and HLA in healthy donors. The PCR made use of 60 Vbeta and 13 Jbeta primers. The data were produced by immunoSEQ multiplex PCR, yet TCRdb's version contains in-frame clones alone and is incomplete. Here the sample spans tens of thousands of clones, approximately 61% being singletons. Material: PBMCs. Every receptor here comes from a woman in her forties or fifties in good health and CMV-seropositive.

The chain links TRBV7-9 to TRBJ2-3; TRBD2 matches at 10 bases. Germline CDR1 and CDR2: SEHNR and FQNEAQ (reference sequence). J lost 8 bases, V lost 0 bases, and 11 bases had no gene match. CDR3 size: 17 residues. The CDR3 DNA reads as TGTGCCAGCAGCTTAGCGACGCAGCGGGGGGGATTGGGTACGCAGTATTTT. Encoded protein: CASSLATQRGGLGTQYF. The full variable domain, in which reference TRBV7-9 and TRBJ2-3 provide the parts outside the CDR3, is DTGVSQNPRHKITKRGQNVTFRCDPISEHNRLYWYRQTLGQGPEFLTYFQNEAQLEKSRLLSDRFSAERPKGSFSTLEIQRTEQGDSAMYLCASSLATQRGGLGTQYFGPGTRLTVL.

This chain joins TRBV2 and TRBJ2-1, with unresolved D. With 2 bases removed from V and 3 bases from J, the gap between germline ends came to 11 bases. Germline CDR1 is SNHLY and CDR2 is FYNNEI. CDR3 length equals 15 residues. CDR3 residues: CASSERAYLYNEQFF. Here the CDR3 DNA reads TGTGCCAGCAGTGAAAGAGCGTACCTCTACAATGAGCAGTTCTTC.

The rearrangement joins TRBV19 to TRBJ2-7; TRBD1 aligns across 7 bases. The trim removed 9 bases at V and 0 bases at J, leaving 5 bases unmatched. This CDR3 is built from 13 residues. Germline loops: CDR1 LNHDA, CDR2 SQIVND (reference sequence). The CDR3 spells CASRDSGSYEQYV. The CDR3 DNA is TGTGCCAGCCGGGACAGCGGCTCCTACGAGCAGTACGTC.

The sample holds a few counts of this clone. CDR3 in amino acids: CASSSRGTGAYNEQFF. The CDR3 bases are TGTGCCAGCAGCTCCCGAGGGACAGGTGCCTACAATGAGCAGTTCTTC. The chain uses TRBV7-9 and TRBJ2-1; 8 positions agree with TRBD1. The CDR3 length is 16 residues. In germline, CDR1 is SEHNR, CDR2 FQNEAQ (reference sequence). V lost 4 bases to trimming and J lost 2 bases; unmatched junction nucleotides: 7.

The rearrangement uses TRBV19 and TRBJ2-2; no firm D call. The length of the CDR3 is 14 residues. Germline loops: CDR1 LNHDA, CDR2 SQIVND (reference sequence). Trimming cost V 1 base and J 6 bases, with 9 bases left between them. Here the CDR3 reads CASSIGVRSGELFF. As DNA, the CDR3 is TGTGCCAGTAGTATAGGTGTCCGGTCCGGGGAGCTGTTTTTT.

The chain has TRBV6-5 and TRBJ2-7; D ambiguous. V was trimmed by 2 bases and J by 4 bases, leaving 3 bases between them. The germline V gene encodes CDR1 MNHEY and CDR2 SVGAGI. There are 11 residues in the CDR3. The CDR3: CASSYRYEQYF. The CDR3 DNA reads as TGTGCCAGCAGTTACCGGTACGAGCAGTACTTC.

CDR3 residues: CASSFEREQFF. The CDR3 coding sequence is TGTGCCAGCAGCTTCGAGAGGGAGCAGTTCTTC. This chain joins TRBV2 and TRBJ2-1; D remains ambiguous. The germline V gene encodes CDR1 SNHLY and CDR2 FYNNEI. The CDR3 loop spans 11 amino acids. Trimming took 6 bases from V and 10 from J, leaving 10 bases between them.

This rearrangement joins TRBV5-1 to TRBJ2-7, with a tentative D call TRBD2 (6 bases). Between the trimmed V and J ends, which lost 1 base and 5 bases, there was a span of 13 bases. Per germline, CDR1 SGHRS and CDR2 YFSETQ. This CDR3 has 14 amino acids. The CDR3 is CASSLLGRGDEQYF. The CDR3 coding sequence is TGCGCCAGCAGCTTGCTCGGGAGAGGGGACGAGCAGTACTTC.

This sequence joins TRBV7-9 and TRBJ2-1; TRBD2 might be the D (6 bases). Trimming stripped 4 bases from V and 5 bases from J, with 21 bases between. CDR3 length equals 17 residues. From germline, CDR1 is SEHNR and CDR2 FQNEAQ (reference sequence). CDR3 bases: TGTGCCAGCAGCTACCTCCCGGGGAGGTGGATGGACAATGAGCAGTTCTTC. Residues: CASSYLPGRWMDNEQFF.

CDR3 nucleotides: TGTGCCAGCATGCTAGGCCAGGGGGCGCATGACGAGCAGTACGTC. This sequence encodes CASMLGQGAHDEQYV. The V call is TRBV6-1, the J call TRBJ2-7, with 8 bases identical to TRBD1. The CDR3 contains 15 residues. J was trimmed by 5 bases and V by 7 bases; bases with no gene match: 13. Looked up from germline, CDR1 is MNHNS and CDR2 is SASEGT.

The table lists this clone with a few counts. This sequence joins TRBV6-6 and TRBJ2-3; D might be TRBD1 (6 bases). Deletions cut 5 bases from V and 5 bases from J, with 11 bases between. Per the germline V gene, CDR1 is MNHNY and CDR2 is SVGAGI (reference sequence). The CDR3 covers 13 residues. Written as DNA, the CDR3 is TGTGCCAGCAGTACAGGGTTAGAAGATACGCAGTATTTT. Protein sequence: CASSTGLEDTQYF.

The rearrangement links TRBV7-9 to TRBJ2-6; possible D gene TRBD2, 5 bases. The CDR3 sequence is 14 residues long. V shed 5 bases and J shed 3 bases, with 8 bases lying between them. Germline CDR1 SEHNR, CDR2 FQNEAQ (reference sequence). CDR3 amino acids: CASSHEGGANVLTF. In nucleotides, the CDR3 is TGTGCCAGCAGCCACGAGGGTGGGGCCAACGTCCTGACTTTC.

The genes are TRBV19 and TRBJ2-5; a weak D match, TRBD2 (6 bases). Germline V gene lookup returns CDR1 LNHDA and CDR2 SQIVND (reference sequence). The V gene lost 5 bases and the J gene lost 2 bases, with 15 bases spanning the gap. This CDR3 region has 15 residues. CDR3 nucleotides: TGTGCCAGTAGTGACACCGGGACTCCTCAAGAGACCCAGTACTTC. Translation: CASSDTGTPQETQYF.

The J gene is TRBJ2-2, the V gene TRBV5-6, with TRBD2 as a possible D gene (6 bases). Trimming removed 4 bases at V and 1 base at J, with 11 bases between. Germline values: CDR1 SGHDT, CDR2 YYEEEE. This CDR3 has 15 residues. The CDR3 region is CASSRGLLNTGELFF. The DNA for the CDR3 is TGTGCCAGCAGCCGGGGACTTTTGAACACCGGGGAGCTGTTTTTT.

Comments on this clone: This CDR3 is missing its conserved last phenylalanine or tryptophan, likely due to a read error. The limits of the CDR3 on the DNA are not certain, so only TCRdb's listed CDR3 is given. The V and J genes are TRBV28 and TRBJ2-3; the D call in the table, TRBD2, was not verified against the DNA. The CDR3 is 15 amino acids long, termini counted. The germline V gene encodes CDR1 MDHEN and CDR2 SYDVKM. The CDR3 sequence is CASSLSLRGTSARLI.

The CDR3 DNA is TGTGCCAGCAGCTTATTAGGTCAGGGCAGGAAGACCCAGTACTTC. Amino acids: CASSLLGQGRKTQYF. The rearrangement joins TRBV7-6 to TRBJ2-5; a possible D gene is TRBD1 (5 bases). The CDR3 is 15 residues long. V was pared by 2 bases and J by 6 bases, with 16 bases between. Germline CDR1 reads SGHVS; CDR2 reads FNYEAQ.